A single sample is the source of the 12 T cell receptor beta chains below, sequenced in a study of T-cell memory formation after mild COVID-19. TCRdb re-called the 5' RACE reads through MiXCR, storing one row per CDR3 protein. Of 210,000 or so distinct CDR3 sequences listed, roughly 18% were seen once; the top ten hold around 2.4%. What was sequenced was PBMCs or a T cell subset sorted from them (not recorded which). The receptors originated from an adult woman who had mild COVID-19 (a few samples of this study predate the infection). Cell type and time point are not known.

This clonotype was counted only a few times. This chain joins TRBV4-1 and TRBJ2-1; D not resolved. V lost 6 bases to trimming and J lost 3 bases, with 15 bases between them. The CDR3 runs 15 residues. CDR1 is MGHRA, CDR2 YSYEKL, per germline. CDR3 protein: CASRNSRNNYNEQFF. CDR3 coding DNA: TGCGCCAGCAGAAATAGCCGCAACAACTACAATGAGCAGTTCTTC.

There are a few counts of this clonotype. The chain employs TRBV4-2 and TRBJ2-2; 8 bases match TRBD2. CDR1 and CDR2 from the germline V gene are LGHNA and YNFKEQ. This CDR3 is built from 18 residues. The V segment lost 0 bases and the J segment 0 bases; nucleotides outside the gene matches: 6. The CDR3 DNA is TGTGCCAGCAGCCAAGAATCCCAGCGGGAGACGAACACCGGGGAGCTGTTTTTT. It encodes CASSQESQRETNTGELFF.

This rearrangement joins TRBV19 to TRBJ2-3; D unclear. The CDR3 consists of 14 residues. Germline V gene data show CDR1 as LNHDA and CDR2 as SQIVND (reference sequence). Trimming cost V 8 bases and J 0 bases, with 12 bases left between them. CDR3 residues: CASSWVGSTDTQYF. The CDR3, as DNA: TGTGCCAGTTCGTGGGTGGGGAGCACAGATACGCAGTATTTT.

V is TRBV15 and J is TRBJ2-2, with TRBD2 matching over 12 bases. CDR1 and CDR2 from the germline V gene are LNHNV and YYDKDF (reference sequence). V dropped 4 bases and J dropped 3; count of bases not matched to a gene: 3. The CDR3 contains 16 residues. The CDR3 loop reads CATSTSGRADTGELFF. CDR3 DNA sequence: TGTGCCACCAGCACTAGCGGGAGGGCAGACACCGGGGAGCTGTTTTTT.

This clonotype was recorded at least ten times. The chain couples TRBV12-3 or TRBV12-4 to TRBJ2-3, with D tentatively TRBD2 (6 bases). Trimming stripped 2 bases from V and 3 bases from J, with 9 bases between. This CDR3 has 14 amino acids. CDR3 bases: TGTGCCAGCAGTTTATCCGGGGGAACAGATACGCAGTATTTT. This sequence encodes CASSLSGGTDTQYF.

This clonotype appeared a few times. The chain couples TRBV3-1 to TRBJ2-1, with no clear D. The CDR3 extends over 16 amino acids. Germline values: CDR1 LGHDT, CDR2 YNNKEL (reference sequence). The germline V and J ends were trimmed by 0 bases and 4 bases, with 13 bases remaining between them. The CDR3 is CASSQEVPSPYNEQFF. The CDR3, as DNA: TGTGCCAGCAGCCAAGAAGTACCTTCCCCTTACAATGAGCAGTTCTTC.

This clonotype appeared a few times. V gene TRBV6-6 combines with J gene TRBJ2-3; D gene uncertain. Germline V gives CDR1 MNHNY, CDR2 SVGAGI (reference sequence). The CDR3 runs 15 residues. Deletions cut 0 bases from V and 1 base from J, with 8 bases between. Written as DNA, the CDR3 is TGTGCCAGCAGTTACTCGTGGGTTCGCACAGATACGCAGTATTTT. Protein sequence: CASSYSWVRTDTQYF.

This clonotype was counted a few times. The CDR3 sequence is CATSRSGPNQDTQYF. The CDR3 DNA reads as TGTGCCACCAGCAGATCCGGACCCAATCAAGATACGCAGTATTTT. This chain connects TRBV15 to TRBJ2-3; D gene ambiguous. CDR1 is LNHNV, CDR2 YYDKDF, per germline (reference sequence). The CDR3 extends over 15 amino acids. The ends were cut back, 2 bases at V and 5 bases at J, with 14 bases in the middle.

This clonotype showed up just a few times. This chain connects TRBV5-1 to TRBJ1-1, with TRBD1 identical over 8 bases. V lost 0 bases, J lost 5 bases, and 9 bases stayed unmatched. This CDR3 contains 16 residues. From germline, CDR1 is SGHRS and CDR2 YFSETQ. The CDR3: CASSLDGRGQWTEAFF. CDR3 coding DNA: TGCGCCAGCAGCTTGGATGGCAGGGGGCAGTGGACTGAAGCTTTCTTT.

The rearrangement joins TRBV29-1 to TRBJ2-1, with D maybe TRBD1 (5 bases). The CDR3 is made up of 16 amino acids. V lost 5 bases and J 3 bases, leaving 20 bases between the germline ends. Germline loops: CDR1 SQVTM, CDR2 ANQGSEA. CDR3 loop: CSVRQGTSRDYNEQFF. Here the CDR3 DNA reads TGCAGCGTTCGTCAGGGAACCTCCCGTGACTACAATGAGCAGTTCTTC.

This clonotype appeared many times. The V gene is TRBV4-1, the J gene TRBJ1-1; TRBD1 agrees at 9 bases. The CDR3 covers 17 residues. CDR1 is MGHRA, CDR2 YSYEKL, per germline. Trimming removed 5 bases from V and 0 bases from J; junction bases left unmatched: 10. The CDR3 loop is CASSSLGDRVMNTEAFF. As DNA, the CDR3 is TGCGCCAGCAGCTCCCTAGGGGACAGGGTAATGAACACTGAAGCTTTCTTT.

This clonotype was observed at least ten times. The chain uses TRBV12-3 or TRBV12-4 and TRBJ1-1; D not resolved. The CDR3 runs 11 residues. Trimming shortened V by 1 base and J by 11 bases, and 8 bases separated the two germline ends. Written as DNA, the CDR3 is TGTGCCAGCAGTTTAGTTGGTTCGGCTTTCTTT. It yields the protein CASSLVGSAFF.